This is a list of T cell receptor beta chains from one sample in a study of T cell repertoires in cytomegalovirus infection. TCRdb fed the reads into MiXCR, producing one record per CDR3 protein. The sample consists of some 940,000 distinct CDR3 sequences, approximately 31% of them appearing once. Their antigens are not known. The starting material was cultured CD8+ T cells from PBMCs, obtained from culture after CMV antigen stimulation. The origin of the receptors is a human donor in good health (CMV status not recorded). Some clones in this sample may be carry-over from other donors' samples. Both conserved end residues are part of each CDR3. Fields, in order: D gene, V gene, J gene, clone size, CDR3 protein, CDR3 DNA. D genes are given only for firm matches. Not all rows give a size; the values are once, few, many and, for expanded clones, a class.

D: -; V: TRBV6-5; J: TRBJ2-7; size: -; CDR3: CASSDGSVYEQYF; DNA: TGTGCCAGCTCGGACGGTTCTGTCTACGAGCAGTACTTC
D: -; V: TRBV4-1; J: TRBJ2-3; size: -; CDR3: CASSQGRDSTDTQYF; DNA: TGCGCCAGCAGCCAAGGCAGGGATAGCACAGATACGCAGTATTTT
D: TRBD2; V: TRBV20-1; J: TRBJ2-1; size: -; CDR3: CSAPGNSGIITYNEQFF; DNA: TGCAGTGCTCCCGGTAATAGCGGGATTATTACCTACAATGAGCAGTTCTTC
D: -; V: TRBV10-3; J: TRBJ2-3; size: few; CDR3: CAISDRSSTDTQYF; DNA: TGTGCCATCAGTGATCGATCTAGCACAGATACGCAGTATTTT
D: -; V: TRBV5-5; J: TRBJ1-2; size: -; CDR3: CVSSLFSAEGYTF; DNA: TGTGTCAGCAGCTTGTTCTCCGCGGAGGGCTACACCTTC
D: -; V: TRBV28; J: TRBJ2-5; size: -; CDR3: CASSRPGTQETQYF; DNA: TGTGCCAGCAGCCGTCCCGGTACCCAAGAGACCCAGTACTTC
D: -; V: TRBV7-9; J: TRBJ2-3; size: many; CDR3: CASSPARGNWGTDTQYF; DNA: TGTGCCAGCAGCCCGGCTAGGGGGAATTGGGGCACAGATACGCAGTATTTT
D: -; V: TRBV5-4; J: TRBJ1-2; size: -; CDR3: CASSLDPDPYGYTF; DNA: TGTGCCAGCAGCTTGGACCCGGACCCCTATGGCTACACCTTC
D: -; V: TRBV6-1; J: TRBJ2-3; size: few; CDR3: CASSDQAGGDTQYF; DNA: TGTGCCAGCAGTGACCAAGCAGGTGGTGATACGCAGTATTTT
D: -; V: TRBV10-1; J: TRBJ2-3; size: -; CDR3: CASSESSTDTQYF; DNA: TGCGCCAGCAGTGAGAGCAGCACAGATACGCAGTATTTT
D: -; V: TRBV7-6; J: TRBJ1-1; size: few; CDR3: CASSPRSKGDTEAFF; DNA: TGTGCCAGCAGCCCCCGGTCGAAGGGGGACACTGAAGCTTTCTTT
D: TRBD1; V: TRBV7-2; J: TRBJ1-2; size: many; CDR3: CASSLYGSGDSRGYTF; DNA: TGTGCCAGCAGCTTATATGGGTCCGGGGACAGTCGTGGCTACACCTTC
D: -; V: TRBV9; J: TRBJ2-1; size: -; CDR3: CASSVGGEPYNEQFF; DNA: TGTGCCAGCAGCGTAGGGGGGGAGCCCTACAATGAGCAGTTCTTC
D: -; V: TRBV5-4; J: TRBJ1-1; size: few; CDR3: CASSWGPTQDTEAFF; DNA: TGTGCCAGCAGCTGGGGGCCAACGCAGGACACTGAAGCTTTCTTT
D: TRBD1; V: TRBV4-1; J: TRBJ2-7; size: few; CDR3: CASSQTTGSSYEQYF; DNA: TGCGCCAGCAGCCAAACGACAGGGAGCTCCTACGAGCAGTACTTC
D: TRBD2; V: TRBV6-2/TRBV6-3; J: TRBJ2-3; size: -; CDR3: CASSFTTGTSGGPSTDTQYF; DNA: TGTGCCAGCAGTTTCACAACCGGGACTAGCGGGGGACCGAGCACAGATACGCAGTATTTT
D: TRBD2; V: TRBV20-1; J: TRBJ2-3; size: -; CDR3: CSARPRLAASTDTQYF; DNA: TGCAGTGCTAGGCCCCGACTAGCGGCTAGCACAGATACGCAGTATTTT
D: -; V: TRBV7-8; J: TRBJ1-5; size: -; CDR3: CASTSSGGLRQPQHF; DNA: TGTGCCAGCACCTCCAGTGGTGGTTTGCGGCAGCCCCAGCATTTT
D: -; V: TRBV6-2/TRBV6-3; J: TRBJ1-5; size: -; CDR3: CASTYHKGGDQPQHF; DNA: TGTGCCAGCACTTACCATAAGGGGGGAGATCAGCCCCAGCATTTT
D: -; V: TRBV6-1; J: TRBJ2-1; size: -; CDR3: CASSLFDGEQFF; DNA: TGTGCCAGCAGCCTTTTTGATGGTGAGCAGTTCTTC
D: TRBD1; V: TRBV4-1; J: TRBJ1-5; size: few; CDR3: CASSPSDRSSNQPQHF; DNA: TGCGCCAGCAGCCCTTCGGACAGGAGTAGCAATCAGCCCCAGCATTTT
D: -; V: TRBV7-8; J: TRBJ2-7; size: -; CDR3: CASSLAVMGRYEQYF; DNA: TGTGCCAGCAGCTTAGCGGTTATGGGCAGGTACGAGCAGTACTTC
D: -; V: TRBV4-3; J: TRBJ1-6; size: few; CDR3: CASSQESRGNSPLHF; DNA: TGCGCCAGCAGCCAGGAGTCCAGGGGTAATTCACCCCTCCACTTT
D: -; V: TRBV7-9; J: TRBJ1-5; size: -; CDR3: CASSFWGDQPQHF; DNA: TGTGCCAGCAGCTTCTGGGGGGATCAGCCCCAGCATTTT
D: -; V: TRBV7-8; J: TRBJ2-7; size: many; CDR3: CASSRTEGPEGYEQYF; DNA: TGTGCCAGCAGCCGGACGGAGGGCCCGGAGGGCTACGAGCAGTACTTC
D: -; V: TRBV19; J: TRBJ1-3; size: -; CDR3: CASSPSPSSGNTIYF; DNA: TGTGCCAGTAGTCCATCGCCAAGCTCTGGAAACACCATATATTTT
D: TRBD2; V: TRBV7-2; J: TRBJ2-2; size: many; CDR3: CASSILAGETGELFF; DNA: TGTGCCAGCAGCATACTAGCGGGGGAAACCGGGGAGCTGTTTTTT
D: -; V: TRBV4-3; J: TRBJ1-1; size: -; CDR3: CASSQGVGDPNTEAFF; DNA: TGCGCCAGCAGCCAAGGGGTTGGTGATCCAAACACTGAAGCTTTCTTT
D: TRBD1; V: TRBV7-8; J: TRBJ2-1; size: many; CDR3: CASSLDITGGAEQFF; DNA: TGTGCCAGCAGCTTAGATATCACAGGGGGAGCTGAGCAGTTCTTC
D: -; V: TRBV7-9; J: TRBJ1-1; size: few; CDR3: CASTYPIELPGDTEAFF; DNA: TGTGCCAGCACGTATCCTATAGAGCTCCCAGGGGACACTGAAGCTTTCTTT
D: -; V: TRBV14; J: TRBJ1-1; size: -; CDR3: CASSQRRATEAFF; DNA: TGTGCCAGCAGCCAACGTAGGGCCACTGAAGCTTTCTTT
D: -; V: TRBV6-2/TRBV6-3; J: TRBJ2-7; size: -; CDR3: CASSFWVGSSYEQYF; DNA: TGTGCCAGCAGTTTCTGGGTAGGCAGCTCCTACGAGCAGTACTTC
D: TRBD2; V: TRBV10-3; J: TRBJ2-3; size: few; CDR3: CAARTSGDTDTQYF; DNA: TGTGCCGCCAGGACTAGCGGGGACACAGATACGCAGTATTTT
D: TRBD1; V: TRBV6-2/TRBV6-3; J: TRBJ2-3; size: -; CDR3: CAATGDREADTQYF; DNA: TGTGCCGCTACGGGGGACAGGGAGGCAGATACGCAGTATTTT
D: -; V: TRBV7-9; J: TRBJ1-2; size: few; CDR3: CASTVGGLLEGYTF; DNA: TGTGCTTCTACGGTGGGGGGGCTCTTAGAAGGCTACACCTTC
D: -; V: TRBV23-1; J: TRBJ1-3; size: few; CDR3: CASSQYDSGNTIYF; DNA: TGCGCCAGCAGTCAATACGACTCTGGAAACACCATATATTTT
D: -; V: TRBV11-3; J: TRBJ1-2; size: few; CDR3: CASRPGEGLYGYTF; DNA: TGTGCCAGCAGACCAGGGGAGGGGCTCTATGGCTACACCTTC